These 17 T cell receptor beta chains originate from one sample sequenced in a study of T cells in Graves' hyperthyroidism and ophthalmopathy. Researchers amplified the TCR beta CDR3 regions from RNA transcripts. HTBI primers were the set used in a first-round RT-PCR of the TCR CDR3. TCRdb independently ran MiXCR on the multiplex PCR reads; one entry per CDR3 protein. Among approximately 600,000 distinct CDR3 sequences listed, roughly 14% were seen once. Sequencing was done on a sample of blood. The origin of the receptors is a woman aged 35 to 49 with Graves' ophthalmopathy.

In this sample, this clonotype turned up many times. The rearrangement joins TRBV12-5 to TRBJ1-2; D is unresolved. The CDR3 loop spans 14 amino acids. Between the trimmed V and J ends, which lost 6 bases and 8 bases, there was a span of 19 bases. Germline-derived CDR1 and CDR2 are LGHNT and FRNRAP. The CDR3 reads CASGSPDAWEGYTF. The CDR3 DNA reads TGTGCTAGTGGCTCCCCGGACGCCTGGGAGGGCTACACCTTC.

This clonotype was seen many times. The chain's CDR3 is CASSFAGGKVHGYTF. The CDR3 DNA reads as TGTGCCAGCAGTTTTGCAGGGGGCAAGGTGCATGGCTACACCTTC. The rearrangement joins TRBV27 to TRBJ1-2; TRBD1 matches at 8 bases. V lost 3 bases, J lost 6 bases, and 9 bases stayed unmatched. The germline gives CDR1 MNHEY, CDR2 SMNVEV (reference sequence). The CDR3 totals 15 residues.

There are many counts of this clonotype. The gene calls are TRBV30 and TRBJ1-3; D is ambiguous. Germline values: CDR1 GTSNPN, CDR2 SVGIG (reference sequence). CDR3 length: 11 amino acids. The V and J ends lost 2 bases and 2 bases respectively, with 1 base between them. CDR3 in amino acids: CAWSTGNTIYF. In nucleotides, the CDR3 is TGTGCCTGGAGTACTGGAAACACCATATATTTT.

This chain connects TRBV6-1 to TRBJ2-7, with 9 bases lining up with TRBD1. The germline CDR1 and CDR2 sequences are MNHNS and SASEGT. J was trimmed by 1 base and V by 4 bases; bases with no gene match: 2. There are 14 residues in the CDR3. CDR3 coding DNA: TGTGCCAGCAGTGGGGACAGGGTATCCTACGAGCAGTACTTC. It codes for CASSGDRVSYEQYF.

This clonotype was seen repeatedly, ten times or more. The rearrangement links TRBV20-1 to TRBJ1-2, with D perhaps TRBD1 (6 bases). The CDR3 consists of 15 residues. Trimming cost V 3 bases and J 8 bases, with 22 bases left between them. Germline lookup yields CDR1 DFQATT and CDR2 SNEGSKA (reference sequence). CDR3 sequence: CSARSMGRGSDGYTF. The CDR3 bases are TGCAGTGCTAGGAGTATGGGCAGGGGCTCGGACGGCTACACCTTC.

The chain joins TRBV7-2 to TRBJ2-7; 8 positions match TRBD2. Trimming took 6 bases from V and 0 from J; bases not matched to a gene: 4. This CDR3 is 14 amino acids long. Germline V gene data show CDR1 as SGHTA and CDR2 as FQGNSA. The CDR3: CASRATSDSYEQYF. In DNA form, the CDR3 reads TGTGCCAGCAGGGCGACTAGCGACTCCTACGAGCAGTACTTC.

This chain uses TRBV12-3 or TRBV12-4 with TRBJ2-7; D uncertain. The V end was cut by 3 bases, the J end by 2 bases, with 8 bases between. The CDR3 length is 13 residues. The CDR3 DNA follows: TGTGCCAGCAGTTTTGGCAGACCCTACGAGCAGTACTTC. It yields the protein CASSFGRPYEQYF.

The genes are TRBV28 and TRBJ1-1, with 7 bases that match TRBD1. CDR1 is MDHEN and CDR2 is SYDVKM in the germline V gene. This CDR3 is 14 amino acids long. V lost 5 bases to trimming and J lost 11 bases; unmatched junction nucleotides: 14. CDR3 DNA: TGTGCCAGCAGTGAGAGATTCCGGGGGACAGCGGCTTTCTTT. Residues: CASSERFRGTAAFF.

In its sample, this clonotype was seen many times. The rearrangement uses TRBV12-3 or TRBV12-4 and TRBJ2-7; D unclear. V lost 5 bases and J lost 6, with 8 bases in between. The CDR3 covers 11 residues. DNA for the CDR3: TGTGCCAGCAGTGGGGTTGCCGAGCAGTACTTC. As protein: CASSGVAEQYF.

This clonotype has a count of ten or more. The rearrangement links TRBV28 to TRBJ2-7; TRBD2 matches 7 bases. This CDR3 spans 13 amino acids. The germline V gene has CDR1 MDHEN and CDR2 SYDVKM. The trim removed 7 bases at V and 4 bases at J, leaving 7 bases unmatched. In nucleotides, the CDR3 is TGTGCCAGCAAATCGGCGGGAGAGTACGAGCAGTACTTC. Its protein is CASKSAGEYEQYF.

This clonotype was seen ten or more times. V and J are TRBV28 and TRBJ2-7; 10 positions agree with TRBD2. V gave up 3 bases and J gave up 5 bases; unmatched junction bases: 7. This CDR3 has 15 amino acids. Germline values: CDR1 MDHEN, CDR2 SYDVKM. The CDR3 nucleotides read TGTGCCAGCAGTTTTTTGTCTAGCGGGAGCCACGAGCAGTACTTC. It encodes CASSFLSSGSHEQYF.

The chain couples TRBV11-3 to TRBJ2-7; TRBD2 might be the D (6 bases). Germline CDR1 reads SGHNT; CDR2 reads YENEEA. Trimming stripped 5 bases from V and 5 bases from J, with 19 bases between. This CDR3 comprises 15 residues. CDR3 in amino acids: CASSPPRENTHEQYF. In DNA, the CDR3 is TGTGCCAGCAGCCCCCCCCGGGAGAATACCCACGAGCAGTACTTC.

This clonotype was counted at least ten times. The genes are TRBV27 and TRBJ2-7; the D is unclear. Germline V gene lookup returns CDR1 MNHEY and CDR2 SMNVEV (reference sequence). The V and J ends lost 8 bases and 4 bases respectively, with 6 bases between them. This CDR3 spans 10 amino acids. The CDR3 DNA sequence: TGTGCCAGCGGGTGGTACGAGCAGTACTTC. This codes for CASGWYEQYF.

This clonotype was observed a handful of times. The chain couples TRBV4-1 to TRBJ2-2; the match to TRBD1 covers 9 bases. The CDR3 loop spans 18 amino acids. V was clipped by 1 base and J by 1 base; unmatched bases: 7. CDR1 and CDR2 from the germline V gene are MGHRA and YSYEKL. The CDR3 nucleotides read TGCGCCAGCAGCCAAGCTACAGGGGGCGCCTGGAACACCGGGGAGCTGTTTTTT. Protein: CASSQATGGAWNTGELFF.

In this sample, this clonotype turned up many times. The chain carries TRBV12-3 or TRBV12-4 and TRBJ2-5; TRBD2 matches 13 bases. The CDR3 covers 14 residues. Trimming removed 8 bases from V and 5 bases from J; junction bases left unmatched: 5. The DNA of the CDR3 is TGTGCCAGCTGTCCGGGACTAGCGGGGGAGACCCAGTACTTC. As protein: CASCPGLAGETQYF.

The table lists this clonotype with many counts. The chain combines TRBV12-3 or TRBV12-4 with TRBJ2-7; a possible D gene is TRBD2 (6 bases). V shed 1 base and J shed 0 bases, with 10 bases lying between them. The CDR3 has 15 residues. The CDR3 DNA follows: TGTGCCAGCAGTTTAGGACTAGATTTCTCCTACGAGCAGTACTTC. The encoded protein is CASSLGLDFSYEQYF.

This chain links TRBV20-1 with TRBJ2-3, with D possibly TRBD2 on 6 matching bases. The CDR3 runs 13 residues. Germline V CDR1 and CDR2: DFQATT, SNEGSKA (reference sequence). Trimming took off 6 bases at V and 2 bases at J, with 12 bases between the two ends. The DNA for the CDR3 is TGCAGTGCCCCGGAGGGCCCCACAGATACGCAGTATTTT. Encoded protein: CSAPEGPTDTQYF.